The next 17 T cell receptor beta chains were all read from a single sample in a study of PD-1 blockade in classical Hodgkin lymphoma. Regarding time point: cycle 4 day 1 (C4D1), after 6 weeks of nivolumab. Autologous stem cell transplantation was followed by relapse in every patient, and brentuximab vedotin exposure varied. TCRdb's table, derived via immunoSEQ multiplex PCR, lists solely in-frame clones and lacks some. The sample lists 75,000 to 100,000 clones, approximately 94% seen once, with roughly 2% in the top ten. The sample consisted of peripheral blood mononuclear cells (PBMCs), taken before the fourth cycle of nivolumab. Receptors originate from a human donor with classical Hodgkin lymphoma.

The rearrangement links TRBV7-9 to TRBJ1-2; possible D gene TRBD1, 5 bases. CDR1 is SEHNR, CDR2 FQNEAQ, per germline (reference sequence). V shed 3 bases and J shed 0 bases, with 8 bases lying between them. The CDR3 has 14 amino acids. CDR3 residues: CASSFGGSNYGYTF. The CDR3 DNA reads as TGTGCCAGCAGCTTCGGGGGGTCTAACTATGGCTACACCTTC.

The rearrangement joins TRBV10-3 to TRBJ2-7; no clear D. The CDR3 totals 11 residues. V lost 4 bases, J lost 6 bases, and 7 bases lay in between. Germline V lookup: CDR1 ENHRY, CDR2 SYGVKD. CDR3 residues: CAISALIEQYF. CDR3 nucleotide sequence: TGTGCCATCAGTGCGCTGATCGAGCAGTACTTC.

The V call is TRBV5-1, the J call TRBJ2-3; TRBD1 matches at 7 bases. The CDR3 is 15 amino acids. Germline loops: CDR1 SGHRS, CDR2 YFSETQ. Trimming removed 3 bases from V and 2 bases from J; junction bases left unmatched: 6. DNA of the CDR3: TGCGCCAGCAGCTGGACAACAGGGGCCACAGATACGCAGTATTTT. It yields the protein CASSWTTGATDTQYF.

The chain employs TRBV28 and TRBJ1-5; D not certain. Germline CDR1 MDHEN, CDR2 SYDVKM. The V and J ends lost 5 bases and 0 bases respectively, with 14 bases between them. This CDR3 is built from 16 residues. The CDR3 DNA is TGTGCCAGCAGTCCCCAGGACGGATATAGCAATCAGCCCCAGCATTTT. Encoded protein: CASSPQDGYSNQPQHF.

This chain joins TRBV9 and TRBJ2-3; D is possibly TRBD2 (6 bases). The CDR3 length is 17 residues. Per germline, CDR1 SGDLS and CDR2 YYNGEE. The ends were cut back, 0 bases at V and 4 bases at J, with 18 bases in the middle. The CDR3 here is CASSVDLLGSSADTQYF. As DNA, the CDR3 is TGTGCCAGCAGCGTAGACTTATTGGGCTCTAGCGCAGATACGCAGTATTTT.

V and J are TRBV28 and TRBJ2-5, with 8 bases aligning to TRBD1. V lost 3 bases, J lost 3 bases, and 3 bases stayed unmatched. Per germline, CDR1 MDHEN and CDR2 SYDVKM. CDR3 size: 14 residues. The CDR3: CASSFRTGKETQYF. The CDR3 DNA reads TGTGCCAGCAGTTTCCGGACAGGGAAAGAGACCCAGTACTTC.

DNA of the CDR3: TGTGCCAGCACCCATGGGGGGGGGAGGTTGAACTATGGCTACACCTTC. It encodes CASTHGGGRLNYGYTF. The chain employs TRBV28 and TRBJ1-2; D is perhaps TRBD1 (5 bases). V lost 7 bases to trimming and J lost 2 bases, with 20 bases between them. CDR3 length equals 16 residues. Per the germline V gene, CDR1 is MDHEN and CDR2 is SYDVKM.

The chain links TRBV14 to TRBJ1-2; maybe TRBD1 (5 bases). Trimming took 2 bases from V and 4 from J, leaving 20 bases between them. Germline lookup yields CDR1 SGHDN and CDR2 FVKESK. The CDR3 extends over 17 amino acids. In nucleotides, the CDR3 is TGTGCCAGCAGCCAACTCGGTGGGACCTCAGGGCTCTATGGCTACACCTTC. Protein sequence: CASSQLGGTSGLYGYTF.

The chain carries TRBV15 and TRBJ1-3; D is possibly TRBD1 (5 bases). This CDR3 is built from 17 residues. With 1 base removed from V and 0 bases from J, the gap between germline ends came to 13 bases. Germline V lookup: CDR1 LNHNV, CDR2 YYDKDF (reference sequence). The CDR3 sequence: CATSRGWGGSSGNTIYF. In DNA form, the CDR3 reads TGTGCCACCAGCAGAGGATGGGGGGGTAGCTCTGGAAACACCATATATTTT.

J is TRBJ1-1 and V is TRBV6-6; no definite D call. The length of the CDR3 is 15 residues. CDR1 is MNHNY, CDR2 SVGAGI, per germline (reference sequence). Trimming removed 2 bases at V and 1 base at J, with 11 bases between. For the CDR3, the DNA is TGTGCCAGCAGTTACGCGAGCCCTCCGAACACTGAAGCTTTCTTT. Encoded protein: CASSYASPPNTEAFF.

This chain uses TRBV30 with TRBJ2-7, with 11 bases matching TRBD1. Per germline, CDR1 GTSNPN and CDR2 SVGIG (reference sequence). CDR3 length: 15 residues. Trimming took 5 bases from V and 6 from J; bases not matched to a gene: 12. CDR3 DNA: TGTGCCTGGGATTCTGGTGGACAGGGGGCTGGCGAGCAGTACTTC. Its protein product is CAWDSGGQGAGEQYF.

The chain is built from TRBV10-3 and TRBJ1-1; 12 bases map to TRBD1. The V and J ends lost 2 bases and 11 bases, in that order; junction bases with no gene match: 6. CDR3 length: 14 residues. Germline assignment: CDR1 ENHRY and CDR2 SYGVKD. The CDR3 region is CAISERGQGARAFF. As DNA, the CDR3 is TGTGCCATCAGTGAGAGGGGACAGGGGGCAAGGGCTTTCTTT.

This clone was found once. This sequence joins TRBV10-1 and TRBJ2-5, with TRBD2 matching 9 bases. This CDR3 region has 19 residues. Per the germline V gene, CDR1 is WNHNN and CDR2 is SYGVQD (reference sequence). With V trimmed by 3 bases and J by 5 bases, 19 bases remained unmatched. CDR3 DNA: TGCGCCAGCAGTGATTTGTCTAGTGGTAAGGCGGGAGGGCCCGAGACCCAGTACTTC. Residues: CASSDLSSGKAGGPETQYF.

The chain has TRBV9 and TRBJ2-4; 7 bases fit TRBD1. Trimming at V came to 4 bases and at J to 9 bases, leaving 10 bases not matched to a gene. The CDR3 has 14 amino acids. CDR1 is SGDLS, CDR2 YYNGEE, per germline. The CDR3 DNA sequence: TGTGCCAGCAGCCTGGGACAGCCCCGGGGCATTCAGTACTTC. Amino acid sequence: CASSLGQPRGIQYF.

The CDR3, as DNA: TGTGCCAGCAGTTTATTTCCAGGAGCCCGACAAGAGACCCAGTACTTC. Translation gives CASSLFPGARQETQYF. The V gene is TRBV27, the J gene TRBJ2-5; no clear D. V was trimmed by 1 base and J by 2 bases, leaving 14 bases between them. Germline V gene sequence: CDR1 MNHEY, CDR2 SMNVEV (reference sequence). The CDR3 consists of 16 residues.

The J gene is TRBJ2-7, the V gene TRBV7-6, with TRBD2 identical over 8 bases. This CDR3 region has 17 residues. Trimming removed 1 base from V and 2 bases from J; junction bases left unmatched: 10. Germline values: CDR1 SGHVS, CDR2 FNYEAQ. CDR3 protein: CASSLGSAGGPPYEQYF. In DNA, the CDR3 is TGTGCCAGCAGCTTAGGATCTGCGGGAGGCCCTCCCTACGAGCAGTACTTC.

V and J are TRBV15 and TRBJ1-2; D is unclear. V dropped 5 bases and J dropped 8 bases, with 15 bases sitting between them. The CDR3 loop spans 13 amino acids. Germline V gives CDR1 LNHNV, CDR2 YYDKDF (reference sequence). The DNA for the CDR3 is TGTGCCACCAGCGTATTAGGCGTCGGCGGCTACACCTTC. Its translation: CATSVLGVGGYTF.